A single sample is the source of the 21 T cell receptor beta chains below, sequenced in a study of blood T cell repertoires in COVID-19 (dated by TCRdb to the early 2020s). The protocol used for the library was the immunoSEQ multiplex PCR assay. Entries here come from immuneACCESS through TCRdb and include only in-frame sequences with V and J called. Some clones fail to appear in such tables; in the studies checked, an unresolved V gene covers under half of the shortfall, and the cause of the remainder is unknown. For this sample the table gives approximately 140,000 clones, of which 60% to 85% were detected only once. The ten largest account for roughly 15% of the sample. What was sequenced was peripheral blood. The receptors originated from a man in his fifties or sixties with acute or convalescent COVID-19.

The chain joins TRBV9 to TRBJ1-2; 8 bases agree with TRBD1. The V segment lost 2 bases and the J segment 4 bases; nucleotides outside the gene matches: 7. The CDR3 has 15 amino acids. The germline CDR1 and CDR2 sequences are SGDLS and YYNGEE. The CDR3 spells CASSVGQGSGYGYTF. In nucleotides, the CDR3 is TGTGCCAGCAGCGTTGGACAGGGATCGGGCTATGGCTACACCTTC.

This clone was seen a few times. This chain's CDR3 is CASSRQGIGNQPQHF. The CDR3 DNA is TGTGCCAGCAGCAGACAGGGTATAGGCAATCAGCCCCAGCATTTT. This chain connects TRBV7-8 to TRBJ1-5; 7 bases map to TRBD1. CDR1 and CDR2 from the germline V gene are SGHVS and FQNEAQ. The CDR3 sequence is 15 residues long. The V and J ends lost 5 bases and 2 bases, in that order; junction bases with no gene match: 6.

The rearrangement joins TRBV6-6 to TRBJ2-6; TRBD2 might be the D (5 bases). From germline, CDR1 is MNHNY and CDR2 SVGAGI (reference sequence). Trimming shortened V by 0 bases and J by 0 bases, and 6 bases separated the two germline ends. The CDR3 contains 16 residues. Written as DNA, the CDR3 is TGTGCCAGCAGTTACTCTCGGGGCTCTGGGGCCAACGTCCTGACTTTC. Its protein is CASSYSRGSGANVLTF.

This chain connects TRBV6-2 or TRBV6-3 to TRBJ2-7, with 8 bases lining up with TRBD1. CDR3 length: 15 amino acids. Germline V gene lookup returns CDR1 MNHEY and CDR2 SVGEGT. J lost 2 bases, V lost 5 bases, and 8 bases had no gene match. In nucleotides, the CDR3 is TGTGCCAGCAGTAAATTCGGACAGGGTACCTACGAGCAGTACTTC. Translating gives CASSKFGQGTYEQYF.

This rearrangement joins TRBV27 to TRBJ2-5, with D perhaps TRBD1 (6 bases). Trimming stripped 5 bases from V and 4 bases from J, with 11 bases between. Germline loops: CDR1 MNHEY, CDR2 SMNVEV (reference sequence). This CDR3 is 13 amino acids long. CDR3 bases: TGTGCCAGCAGTCCAACAGGGATAGAGACCCAGTACTTC. It codes for CASSPTGIETQYF.

The chain combines TRBV9 with TRBJ2-7; no reliable D call. Trimming removed 3 bases from V and 0 bases from J, with 4 bases in between. CDR3 length: 12 residues. The germline V gene encodes CDR1 SGDLS and CDR2 YYNGEE. In DNA form, the CDR3 reads TGTGCCAGCAGCGCCTTCTCCTACGAGCAGTACTTC. This gives the protein CASSAFSYEQYF.

This chain uses TRBV19 with TRBJ2-3; 9 nucleotides line up with TRBD2. The CDR3 extends over 16 amino acids. V lost 7 bases and J lost 3; bases outside the gene matches: 11. Germline V CDR1 and CDR2: LNHDA, SQIVND (reference sequence). CDR3 nucleotide sequence: TGTGCCAGTAAAAATCCACAGCGGGGGGTGACAGATACGCAGTATTTT. It yields the protein CASKNPQRGVTDTQYF.

This clone has just one count. The gene calls are TRBV2 and TRBJ1-2; possibly TRBD1 for D (5 bases). With 5 bases removed from V and 7 bases from J, the gap between germline ends came to 17 bases. The CDR3 consists of 14 residues. Looked up from germline, CDR1 is SNHLY and CDR2 is FYNNEI. CDR3 in amino acids: CASSLGQGGGGYTF. The CDR3 DNA reads TGTGCCAGCAGTCTCGGGCAGGGAGGCGGTGGCTACACCTTC.

The genes are TRBV4-1 and TRBJ2-7, with D hard to call. The CDR3 is 15 amino acids. Germline lookup yields CDR1 MGHRA and CDR2 YSYEKL. V lost 1 base, J lost 3 bases, and 13 bases lay in between. DNA for the CDR3: TGCGCCAGCAGCCAAGTTCCTCACGGAGACTACGAGCAGTACTTC. Residues: CASSQVPHGDYEQYF.

V gene TRBV5-6 combines with J gene TRBJ1-2; TRBD1 matches 8 bases. This CDR3 region has 16 residues. Trimming cost V 4 bases and J 6 bases; bases outside gene matches: 14. CDR1 is SGHDT and CDR2 is YYEEEE in the germline V gene. The CDR3 DNA follows: TGTGCCAGCAGCCCCCCACCCCCAGCAGGGGGCGATGGCTACACCTTC. Translated: CASSPPPPAGGDGYTF.

The rearrangement uses TRBV5-4 and TRBJ2-1; D gene ambiguous. The CDR3 is 13 amino acids. Trimming left V 6 bases short and J 8 bases short, with 15 bases between. The germline CDR1 and CDR2 sequences are SGHNT and YYREEE (reference sequence). CDR3 loop: CASTSPNQDEQFF. In DNA, the CDR3 is TGTGCCAGCACCAGCCCAAATCAGGATGAGCAGTTCTTC.

J is TRBJ2-1 and V is TRBV3-1 (or the pseudogene TRBV3-2); 9 bases are a match to TRBD1. Germline assignment: CDR1 LGHDT and CDR2 YNNKEL (reference sequence). The V segment lost 5 bases and the J segment 7 bases; nucleotides outside the gene matches: 0. The CDR3 contains 12 residues. The CDR3 protein is CASSGQGNEQFF. The CDR3 coding sequence is TGTGCCAGCAGCGGACAGGGGAATGAGCAGTTCTTC.

This clone was seen a single time. The rearrangement uses TRBV4-2 and TRBJ1-1; D call uncertain. V was clipped by 0 bases and J by 1 base, with 21 bases between them. The germline V gene encodes CDR1 LGHNA and CDR2 YNFKEQ. The CDR3 is 19 residues long. The CDR3 spells CASSQDLSGRQVGNTEAFF. The CDR3 bases are TGTGCCAGCAGCCAAGATTTATCGGGGAGGCAGGTGGGGAACACTGAAGCTTTCTTT.

CDR3 amino acids: CAWSVNGRGNTIYF. DNA for the CDR3: TGTGCCTGGAGTGTCAATGGCCGTGGAAACACCATATATTTT. The genes are TRBV30 and TRBJ1-3; unclear D gene. In germline, CDR1 is GTSNPN, CDR2 SVGIG (reference sequence). V lost 0 bases and J 3 bases, leaving 9 bases between the germline ends. This CDR3 is built from 14 residues.

The genes are TRBV3-1 (or the pseudogene TRBV3-2) and TRBJ2-5; D not resolved. The CDR3 length is 14 residues. Germline V lookup: CDR1 LGHDT, CDR2 YNNKEL (reference sequence). Trimming removed 1 base at V and 1 base at J, with 7 bases between. This CDR3 reads CASSQGHRQETQYF. The CDR3 nucleotides are TGTGCCAGCAGCCAAGGGCACCGCCAAGAGACCCAGTACTTC.

This clone was seen more than once but under ten times. This chain joins TRBV18 and TRBJ2-5; TRBD1 is a possible D gene (6 bases). The germline V gene encodes CDR1 KGHSH and CDR2 LQKENI. The CDR3 consists of 14 residues. V was pared by 4 bases and J by 4 bases, with 13 bases between. The DNA for the CDR3 is TGTGCCAGCTCACGGACAGAAGCGGCAGAGACCCAGTACTTC. It codes for CASSRTEAAETQYF.

The genes are TRBV27 and TRBJ1-5; tentatively, D is TRBD1 (5 bases). The CDR3 consists of 15 residues. V shed 3 bases and J shed 3 bases, with 12 bases lying between them. Germline loops: CDR1 MNHEY, CDR2 SMNVEV (reference sequence). Here the CDR3 DNA reads TGTGCCAGCAGTTTGGGATGGGGGGACAATCAGCCCCAGCATTTT. Translating gives CASSLGWGDNQPQHF.

This clone was detected only once. The chain couples TRBV30 to TRBJ2-3; D gene ambiguous. The germline CDR1 and CDR2 sequences are GTSNPN and SVGIG (reference sequence). This CDR3 contains 15 residues. Trimming took off 0 bases at V and 0 bases at J, with 10 bases between the two ends. CDR3 DNA: TGTGCCTGGAGTGTACGTGGTACTAGCACAGATACGCAGTATTTT. Protein product: CAWSVRGTSTDTQYF.

The rearrangement uses TRBV27 and TRBJ1-6, with TRBD1 matching 8 bases. CDR1 is MNHEY and CDR2 is SMNVEV in the germline V gene (reference sequence). The CDR3 is 16 amino acids. The J segment lost 2 bases and the V segment lost 6 bases, leaving 6 bases of the junction unmatched. CDR3 coding DNA: TGTGCCAGCAGCCCGAGGACAGGGACCTATAATTCACCCCTCCACTTT. Translating gives CASSPRTGTYNSPLHF.

This clone was seen only once. This chain joins TRBV6-6 and TRBJ1-1, with unresolved D. The V and J ends lost 3 bases and 5 bases respectively, with 10 bases between them. The CDR3 sequence is 13 residues long. Germline loops: CDR1 MNHNY, CDR2 SVGAGI (reference sequence). The CDR3 DNA follows: TGTGCCAGCAGTTATTTTGAGGGAACTGAAGCTTTCTTT. It translates to CASSYFEGTEAFF.

CDR3 amino acids: CATSDLGQGFTDTQYF. CDR3 DNA sequence: TGTGCCACCAGTGATTTAGGGCAGGGGTTCACAGATACGCAGTATTTT. The chain employs TRBV24-1 and TRBJ2-3, with TRBD1 as a possible D gene (6 bases). Trimming took off 1 base at V and 2 bases at J, with 12 bases between the two ends. The CDR3 loop spans 16 amino acids. Per germline, CDR1 KGHDR and CDR2 SFDVKD.